This T cell receptor (beta chain) was sequenced during a study of beta chain features in type 1 diabetes. V dropped 0 bases and J dropped 9 bases, with 12 bases sitting between them. This CDR3 is 14 amino acids long. From germline, CDR1 is SNHLY and CDR2 FYNNEI. The authors reverse transcribed all of the isolated RNA, so sequencing captured expressed TCRB transcripts. The method was immunoSEQ multiplex PCR; TCRdb's version includes in-frame clones alone and lacks a portion of them. The table lists 200,000 to 250,000 clones, approximately 10% of them singletons. The sequenced sample consisted of central memory CD4+ T cells from blood. The genes are TRBV2 and TRBJ2-1; D is unresolved. The sequence derives from a young man in good health. Written as DNA, the CDR3 is TGTGCCAGCAGTGAAGCGCTTGGAGTGCCTGAGCAGTTCTTC. Its translation: CASSEALGVPEQFF.